The 21 T cell receptor beta chains below come from one sample, sequenced in a study of T cell repertoires in cytomegalovirus infection. MiXCR, run by TCRdb on the reads, gives a single entry per CDR3 protein. The table has fewer than 1,000,000 distinct CDR3 sequences, around 30% seen once. No antigen is known for these receptors. The specimen comprised cultured CD8+ T cells from PBMCs, sampled from culture after CMV antigen stimulation. These receptors all stem from a human donor in good health (CMV status not recorded). Some clones in this sample may be carry-over from other donors' samples.

This clonotype came up many times. This rearrangement joins TRBV7-2 to TRBJ1-3, with D perhaps TRBD1 (5 bases). This CDR3 has 17 amino acids. V was clipped by 5 bases and J by 2 bases, with 19 bases between them. Germline lookup yields CDR1 SGHTA and CDR2 FQGNSA. The CDR3 bases are TGTGCCAGCAGCCACCCGGGGGGGGAATCACCTGGAAACACCATATATTTT. It is translated as CASSHPGGESPGNTIYF.

The chain joins TRBV7-9 to TRBJ1-4, with TRBD1 identical over 9 bases. Germline values: CDR1 SEHNR, CDR2 FQNEAQ (reference sequence). With V trimmed by 5 bases and J by 8 bases, 9 bases remained unmatched. The CDR3 has 15 residues. The CDR3 DNA reads TGTGCCAGCAGCCTGGCACAGGGGGCGCGAGAAAAACTGTTTTTT. Its translation: CASSLAQGAREKLFF.

This clonotype was counted between two and nine times. Relative to the germline gene, one junction end is altered; a read error may explain this. The chain joins TRBV20-1 to TRBJ1-2; D is undetermined. This CDR3 has 13 amino acids. Germline values: CDR1 DFQATT, CDR2 SNEGSKA (reference sequence). The CDR3 loop reads CSARDGEGIGYTF. The CDR3 region has the DNA TGCAGTGCTCGAGACGGAGAAGGGATTGGCTACACCTTC.

This clonotype has at least ten counts. The chain links TRBV7-8 to TRBJ2-7, with D maybe TRBD2 (5 bases). Germline values: CDR1 SGHVS, CDR2 FQNEAQ. CDR3 length equals 14 residues. V shed 6 bases and J shed 2 bases, with 14 bases lying between them. In DNA, the CDR3 is TGTGCCAGCAGTAGAAACGGACTCCCCTACGAGCAGTACTTC. This sequence encodes CASSRNGLPYEQYF.

V usage is TRBV6-1 and J usage is TRBJ1-2; no firm D call. The CDR3 is 12 residues long. Trimming removed 7 bases at V and 6 bases at J, with 12 bases between. From germline, CDR1 is MNHNS and CDR2 SASEGT. This CDR3 reads CASMGGGHGYTF. In DNA, the CDR3 is TGTGCCAGCATGGGAGGAGGCCATGGCTACACCTTC.

Concerning this clonotype: A junction boundary mismatches the germline segment, possibly from a read error. The rearrangement uses TRBV12-3 or TRBV12-4 and TRBJ2-3; no firm D call. The CDR3 consists of 16 residues. CDR3 sequence reads: CARSPTGLLSEDTQYF. In DNA, the CDR3 is TGTGCCCGCAGCCCCACTGGCCTCCTCTCCGAAGATACGCAGTATTTT.

This clonotype has at least ten counts. The chain recombines TRBV11-3 with TRBJ2-2; TRBD2 agrees at 10 bases. Germline V gene data show CDR1 as SGHNT and CDR2 as YENEEA. This CDR3 contains 16 residues. J was trimmed by 3 bases and V by 3 bases; bases with no gene match: 4. This chain's CDR3 is CASSFTSGDYTGELFF. In nucleotides, the CDR3 is TGTGCCAGCAGCTTTACTAGCGGGGATTACACCGGGGAGCTGTTTTTT.

The chain links TRBV7-2 to TRBJ1-1, with D uncertain. Germline V lookup: CDR1 SGHTA, CDR2 FQGNSA. This CDR3 has 14 residues. The V and J ends lost 5 bases and 6 bases respectively, with 16 bases between them. The CDR3 is CASSLHTVRPEAFF. The CDR3 DNA reads as TGTGCCAGCAGCCTCCACACTGTTCGGCCTGAAGCTTTCTTT.

This sequence joins TRBV6-1 and TRBJ2-7; possibly TRBD1 or TRBD2 for D (5 bases each). The V and J ends lost 5 bases and 3 bases respectively, with 17 bases between them. In germline, CDR1 is MNHNS, CDR2 SASEGT. This CDR3 is 15 amino acids long. Here the CDR3 reads CASSTLDGDHYEQYF. The CDR3 DNA sequence: TGTGCCAGCAGTACTTTGGACGGGGACCACTACGAGCAGTACTTC.

The rearrangement joins TRBV2 to TRBJ2-6; possibly TRBD2 for D (6 bases). In germline, CDR1 is SNHLY, CDR2 FYNNEI. The CDR3 is made up of 15 amino acids. The V end lost 6 bases, the J end lost 2 bases, and 11 bases lay between the germline ends. CDR3 sequence reads: CASSTGRTGANVLTF. The CDR3 coding sequence is TGTGCCAGCAGCACTGGGAGGACTGGGGCCAACGTCCTGACTTTC.

V is TRBV10-3 and J is TRBJ2-7, with TRBD1 as a possible D gene (6 bases). Germline V gene lookup returns CDR1 ENHRY and CDR2 SYGVKD. V dropped 8 bases and J dropped 7 bases, with 15 bases sitting between them. The CDR3 length is 12 residues. The CDR3 DNA follows: TGTGCCATCGCGGACAGTGGCTATGAGCAGTACGTC. Translation gives CAIADSGYEQYV.

Worth noting for this clonotype: The junction shows a germline mismatch at one end, possibly a read error. The genes are TRBV11-3 and TRBJ1-2; D may be TRBD1 (6 bases). This CDR3 spans 15 amino acids. Germline lookup yields CDR1 SGHNT and CDR2 YENEEA. CDR3 DNA: TGTGCCAGCAGCTCCGAGCAGGGGTGGGTCTATGGCTGCACCTTC. This encodes CASSSEQGWVYGCTF. The full variable domain, with the rest looked up from reference TRBV11-3 and TRBJ1-2, is EAGVVQSPRYKIIEKKQPVAFWCNPISGHNTLYWYLQNLGQGPELLIRYENEEAVDDSQLPKDRFSAERLKGVDSTLKIQPAELGDSAVYLCASSSEQGWVYGCTFGSGTRLTVV.

The V and J genes are TRBV6-5 and TRBJ1-2; tentative D call: TRBD1 (5 bases). The CDR3 covers 15 residues. V gave up 5 bases and J gave up 8 bases, with 21 bases separating them. In germline, CDR1 is MNHEY, CDR2 SVGAGI. DNA of the CDR3: TGTGCCAGCAGTGCGCTCCGGGACGGGGGAAAGGGCTACACCTTC. Translating it yields CASSALRDGGKGYTF.

The rearrangement joins TRBV11-2 to TRBJ2-1; 10 positions agree with TRBD1. Germline V lookup: CDR1 SGHAT, CDR2 FQNNGV. Unmatched junction bases numbered 5, after V lost 3 bases and J lost 9 bases. The CDR3 extends over 14 amino acids. The CDR3 coding sequence is TGTGCCAGCAGCTTGGACAGGGGGTGGACTGAGCAGTTCTTC. Protein sequence: CASSLDRGWTEQFF.

This clonotype turned up a few times. The chain links TRBV4-1 to TRBJ2-7; 8 positions agree with TRBD1. Germline CDR1 is MGHRA and CDR2 is YSYEKL. V shed 5 bases and J 7 bases; nucleotides not matched to a gene: 13. This CDR3 is built from 15 residues. Here the CDR3 reads CASSGPTGAPGEQYF. CDR3 in DNA: TGCGCCAGCAGCGGACCGACAGGGGCTCCAGGTGAGCAGTACTTC.

This clonotype was seen more than once but under ten times. The chain carries TRBV14 and TRBJ2-5; D is unclear. The CDR3 loop spans 15 amino acids. The germline V gene has CDR1 SGHDN and CDR2 FVKESK. Trimming took 0 bases from V and 4 from J, leaving 12 bases between them. CDR3 sequence (DNA): TGTGCCAGCAGCCAAGAGCCCTTCGGGTCAGAGACCCAGTACTTC. This codes for CASSQEPFGSETQYF. Full variable domain (rest looked up from reference TRBV14 and TRBJ2-5): EAGVTQFPSHSVIEKGQTVTLRCDPISGHDNLYWYRRVMGKEIKFLLHFVKESKQDESGMPNNRFLAERTGGTYSTLKVQPAELEDSGVYFCASSQEPFGSETQYFGPGTRLLVL.

The chain employs TRBV12-5 and TRBJ2-3, with D perhaps TRBD2 (7 bases). Looked up from germline, CDR1 is LGHNT and CDR2 is FRNRAP. This CDR3 contains 14 residues. V lost 5 bases and J 1 base, leaving 10 bases between the germline ends. In DNA, the CDR3 is TGTGCTAGTGGTGTGCGGGGGCGCACAGATACGCAGTATTTT. Translated: CASGVRGRTDTQYF.

The V call is TRBV6-2 or TRBV6-3, the J call TRBJ2-5; TRBD2 might be the D (5 bases). The ends were cut back, 0 bases at V and 5 bases at J, with 16 bases in the middle. This CDR3 has 16 residues. From germline, CDR1 is MNHEY and CDR2 SVGEGT. CDR3 in amino acids: CASSYSNGPRVETQYF. CDR3 coding DNA: TGTGCCAGCAGTTACTCGAATGGACCGAGGGTGGAGACCCAGTACTTC.

This clonotype appeared a few times. Its ends do not fully match the called genes, so a read error is possible. This chain joins TRBV7-6 and TRBJ2-1, with a possible D match to TRBD1 (7 bases). The CDR3 totals 15 residues. Germline values: CDR1 SGHVS, CDR2 FNYEAQ. The CDR3 DNA is TGTGCCAGCAGCTTAGTTCAGGGGGGCTACCATGAGCAGTTCTTC. As protein: CASSLVQGGYHEQFF. Complete variable domain (other parts from reference TRBV7-6 and TRBJ2-1): GAGVSQSPRYKVTKRGQDVALRCDPISGHVSLYWYRQALGQGPEFLTYFNYEAQQDKSGLPNDRFSAERPEGSISTLTIQRTEQRDSAMYRCASSLVQGGYHEQFFGPGTRLTVL.

The rearrangement uses TRBV12-3 or TRBV12-4 and TRBJ1-1; D is uncertain. The CDR3 contains 12 residues. V was cut by 6 bases and J by 3 bases, with 8 bases left in between. The CDR3 coding sequence is TGTGCCAGCAGATGGGCTGACACTGAAGCTTTCTTT. It encodes CASRWADTEAFF.

Worth noting for this clonotype: The germline gene is not matched at one end of the junction; a read error may be the cause. The gene calls are TRBV7-6 and TRBJ2-1; 7 nucleotides align to TRBD2. CDR3 length equals 15 residues. Germline V gene lookup returns CDR1 SGHVS and CDR2 FNYEAQ. The CDR3 spells CANSRELADYNEQFF. Here the CDR3 DNA reads TGTGCCAACAGCCGGGAGCTAGCGGACTACAATGAGCAGTTCTTC.